This TCR beta chain derives from a study of cytomegalovirus exposure and HLA in healthy donors. This CDR3 comprises 15 residues. Looked up from germline, CDR1 is SEHNR and CDR2 is FQNEAQ (reference sequence). V lost 5 bases, J lost 0 bases, and 6 bases stayed unmatched. Comment on this clone: Its antigen is as yet unknown.

Both 60 Vbeta primers and 13 Jbeta primers went into the PCR. TCRdb keeps only in-frame clones here, not all; method: immunoSEQ multiplex PCR. The table has about 140,000 clones, 82% seen once. Whole-study results and caveats: One cluster of highly shared sequence variants probably arose as a sequencing artifact.

This clonotype was obtained from a man aged 18 to 29 in good health and CMV-seropositive. This chain links TRBV7-9 with TRBJ1-1, with 7 bases identical to TRBD1. Sequencing input: PBMCs. The DNA of the CDR3 is TGTGCCAGCAGCCCCCCCGGACAGGTGAACACTGAAGCTTTCTTT. This gives the protein CASSPPGQVNTEAFF.